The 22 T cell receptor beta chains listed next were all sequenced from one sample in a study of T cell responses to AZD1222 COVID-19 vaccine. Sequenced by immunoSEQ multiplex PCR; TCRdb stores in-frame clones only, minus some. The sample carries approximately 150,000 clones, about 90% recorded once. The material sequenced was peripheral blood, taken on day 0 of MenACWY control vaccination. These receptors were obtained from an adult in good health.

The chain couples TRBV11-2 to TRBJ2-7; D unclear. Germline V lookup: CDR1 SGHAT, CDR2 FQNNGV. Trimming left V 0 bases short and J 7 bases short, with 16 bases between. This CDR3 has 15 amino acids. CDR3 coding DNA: TGTGCCAGCAGCTTAGATCGGTACGTGCCTTATGAGCAGTACTTC. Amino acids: CASSLDRYVPYEQYF.

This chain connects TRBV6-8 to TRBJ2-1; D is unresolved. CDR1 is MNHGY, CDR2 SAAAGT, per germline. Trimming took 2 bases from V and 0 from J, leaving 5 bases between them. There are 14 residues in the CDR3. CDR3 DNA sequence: TGTGCCAGCAGTTACCCGAGCTCCTACAATGAGCAGTTCTTC. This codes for CASSYPSSYNEQFF.

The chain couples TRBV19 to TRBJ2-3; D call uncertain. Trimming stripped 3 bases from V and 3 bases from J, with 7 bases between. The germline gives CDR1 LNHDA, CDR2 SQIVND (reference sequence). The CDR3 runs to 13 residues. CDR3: CASSIAQTDTQYF. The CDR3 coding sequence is TGTGCCAGTAGTATTGCTCAGACAGATACGCAGTATTTT.

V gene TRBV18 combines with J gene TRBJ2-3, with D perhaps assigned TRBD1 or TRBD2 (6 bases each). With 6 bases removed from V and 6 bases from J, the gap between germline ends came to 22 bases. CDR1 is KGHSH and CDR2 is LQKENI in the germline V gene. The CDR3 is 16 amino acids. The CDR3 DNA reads TGTGCCAGCTCCCCTCCGGGGGCCCACGTCAGGGATACGCAGTATTTT. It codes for CASSPPGAHVRDTQYF.

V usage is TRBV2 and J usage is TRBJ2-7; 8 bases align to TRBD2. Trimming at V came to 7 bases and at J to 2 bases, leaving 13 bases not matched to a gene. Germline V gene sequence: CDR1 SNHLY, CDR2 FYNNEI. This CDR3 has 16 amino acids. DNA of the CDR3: TGTGCCAGCAATGAGAGAGGGACTAGTCGAACCTACGAGCAGTACTTC. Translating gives CASNERGTSRTYEQYF.

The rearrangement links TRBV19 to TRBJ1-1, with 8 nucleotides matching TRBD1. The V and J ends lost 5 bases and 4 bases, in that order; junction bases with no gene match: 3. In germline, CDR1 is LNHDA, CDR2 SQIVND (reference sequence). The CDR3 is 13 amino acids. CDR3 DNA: TGTGCCAGTAGTGGACAGGGAGGCACTGAAGCTTTCTTT. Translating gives CASSGQGGTEAFF.

CDR3 DNA sequence: TGTGCCAGCAGCCCCGTTGGGGGGGCGATAGCCGGGGAGCTGTTTTTT. This gives the protein CASSPVGGAIAGELFF. The V gene is TRBV9, the J gene TRBJ2-2; the D gene is possibly TRBD2 (7 bases). V lost 4 bases, J lost 6 bases, and 19 bases lay in between. Germline CDR1 is SGDLS and CDR2 is YYNGEE. The CDR3 length is 16 residues.

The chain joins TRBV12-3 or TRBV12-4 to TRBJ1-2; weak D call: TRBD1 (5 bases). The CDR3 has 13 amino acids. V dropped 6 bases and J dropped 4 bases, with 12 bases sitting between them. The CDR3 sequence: CASRPAGGYGYTF. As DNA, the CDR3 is TGTGCCAGCAGACCCGCCGGGGGCTATGGCTACACCTTC.

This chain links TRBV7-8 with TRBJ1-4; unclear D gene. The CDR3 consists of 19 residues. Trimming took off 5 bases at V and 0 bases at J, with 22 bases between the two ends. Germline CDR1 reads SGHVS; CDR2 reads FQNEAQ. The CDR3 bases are TGTGCCAGCAGCCCCACTAGATATGTGACTGACACAACTAATGAAAAACTGTTTTTT. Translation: CASSPTRYVTDTTNEKLFF. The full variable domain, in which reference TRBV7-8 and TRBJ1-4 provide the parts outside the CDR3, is GAGVSQSPRYKVAKRGQDVALRCDPISGHVSLFWYQQALGQGPEFLTYFQNEAQLDKSGLPSDRFFAERPEGSVSTLKIQRTQQEDSAVYLCASSPTRYVTDTTNEKLFFGSGTQLSVL.

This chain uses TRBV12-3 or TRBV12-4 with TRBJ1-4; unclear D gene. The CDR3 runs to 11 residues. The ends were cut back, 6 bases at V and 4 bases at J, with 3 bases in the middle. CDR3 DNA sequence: TGTGCCAGCAGCATTAATGAAAAACTGTTTTTT. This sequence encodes CASSINEKLFF.

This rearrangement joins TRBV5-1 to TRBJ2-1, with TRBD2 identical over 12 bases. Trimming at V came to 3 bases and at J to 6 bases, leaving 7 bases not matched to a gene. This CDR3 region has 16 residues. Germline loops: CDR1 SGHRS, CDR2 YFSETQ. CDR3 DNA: TGCGCCAGCAGCTCGGACAAACTAGCGGGAGGCAATGAGCAGTTCTTC. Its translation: CASSSDKLAGGNEQFF.

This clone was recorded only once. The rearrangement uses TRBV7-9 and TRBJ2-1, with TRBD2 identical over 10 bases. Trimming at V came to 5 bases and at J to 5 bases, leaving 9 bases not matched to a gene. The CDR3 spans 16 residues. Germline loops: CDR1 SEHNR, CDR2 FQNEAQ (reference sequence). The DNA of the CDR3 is TGTGCCAGCAGCATCCCGGGACTAGCGTTACACAATGAGCAGTTCTTC. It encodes CASSIPGLALHNEQFF.

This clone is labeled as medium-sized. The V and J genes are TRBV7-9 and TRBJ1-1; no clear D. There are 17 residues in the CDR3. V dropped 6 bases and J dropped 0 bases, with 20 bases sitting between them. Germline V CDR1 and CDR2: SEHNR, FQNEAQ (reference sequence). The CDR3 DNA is TGTGCCAGCAGGGACCCGGGTAGCCAGATTCTGAACACTGAAGCTTTCTTT. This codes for CASRDPGSQILNTEAFF.

In DNA, the CDR3 is TGTGCCAGCAGTTACAGGCGACAGAGGAACACTGAAGCTTTCTTT. It codes for CASSYRRQRNTEAFF. V is TRBV6-2 or TRBV6-3 and J is TRBJ1-1, with D possibly matching TRBD1 (5 bases). The V end was cut by 2 bases, the J end by 1 base, with 11 bases between. The CDR3 is 15 residues long. The germline V gene encodes CDR1 MNHEY and CDR2 SVGEGT.

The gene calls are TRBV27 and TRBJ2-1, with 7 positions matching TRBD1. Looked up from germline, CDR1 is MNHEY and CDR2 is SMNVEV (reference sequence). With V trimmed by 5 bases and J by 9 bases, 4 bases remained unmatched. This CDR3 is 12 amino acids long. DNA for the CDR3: TGTGCCAGCAGTGTTTACAGGGGTGAGCAGTTCTTC. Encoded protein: CASSVYRGEQFF.

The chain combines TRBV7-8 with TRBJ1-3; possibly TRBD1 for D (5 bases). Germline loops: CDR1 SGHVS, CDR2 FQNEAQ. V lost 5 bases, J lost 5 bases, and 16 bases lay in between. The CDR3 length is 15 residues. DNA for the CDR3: TGTGCCAGCAGCCCCCGAGGTGGGGGTCGAAACACCATATATTTT. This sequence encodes CASSPRGGGRNTIYF.

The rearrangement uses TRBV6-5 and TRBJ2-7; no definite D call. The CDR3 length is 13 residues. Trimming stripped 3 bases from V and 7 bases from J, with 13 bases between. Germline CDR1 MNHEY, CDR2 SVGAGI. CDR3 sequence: CASSYRRSSEQYF. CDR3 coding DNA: TGTGCCAGCAGTTATAGGCGCAGCTCTGAGCAGTACTTC.

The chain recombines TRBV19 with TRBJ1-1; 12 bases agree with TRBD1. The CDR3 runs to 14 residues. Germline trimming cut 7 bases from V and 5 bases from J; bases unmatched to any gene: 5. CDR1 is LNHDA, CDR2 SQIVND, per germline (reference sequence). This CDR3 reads CASKGDRGRTEAFF. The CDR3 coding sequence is TGTGCCAGTAAGGGGGACAGGGGGCGGACTGAAGCTTTCTTT.

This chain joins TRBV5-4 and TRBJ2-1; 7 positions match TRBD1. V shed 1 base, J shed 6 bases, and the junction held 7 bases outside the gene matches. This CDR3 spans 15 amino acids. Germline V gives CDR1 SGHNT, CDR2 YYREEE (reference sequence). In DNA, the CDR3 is TGTGCCAGCAGCTTGCAGGGGGTCGACAGCAATGAGCAGTTCTTC. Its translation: CASSLQGVDSNEQFF.

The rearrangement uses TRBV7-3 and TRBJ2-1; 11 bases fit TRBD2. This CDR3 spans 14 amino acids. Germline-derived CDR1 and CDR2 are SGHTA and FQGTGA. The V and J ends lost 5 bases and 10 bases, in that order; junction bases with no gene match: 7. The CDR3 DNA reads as TGTGCCAGCAGCCTACTAGCGGGGGTCGGCGAGCAGTTCTTC. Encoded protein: CASSLLAGVGEQFF. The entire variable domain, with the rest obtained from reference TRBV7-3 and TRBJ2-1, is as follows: GAGVSQTPSNKVTEKGKYVELRCDPISGHTALYWYRQSLGQGPEFLIYFQGTGAADDSGLPNDRFFAVRPEGSVSTLKIQRTERGDSAVYLCASSLLAGVGEQFFGPGTRLTVL.

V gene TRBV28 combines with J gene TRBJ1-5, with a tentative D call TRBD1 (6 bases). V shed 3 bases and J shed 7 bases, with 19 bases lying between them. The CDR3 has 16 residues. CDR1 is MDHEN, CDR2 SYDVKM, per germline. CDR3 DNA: TGTGCCAGCAGTTTTTCCCGACACAGGGTCCGGCAGCCCCAGCATTTT. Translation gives CASSFSRHRVRQPQHF.

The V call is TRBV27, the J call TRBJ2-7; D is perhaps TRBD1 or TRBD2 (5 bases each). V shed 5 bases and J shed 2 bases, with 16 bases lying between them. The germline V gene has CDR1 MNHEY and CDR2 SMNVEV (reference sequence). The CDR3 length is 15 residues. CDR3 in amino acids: CASSRQIGDPYEQYF. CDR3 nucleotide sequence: TGTGCCAGCAGTAGACAGATTGGGGACCCCTACGAGCAGTACTTC.